These 30 T cell receptor beta chains share one sample of origin, sequenced in a study of control samples from healthy donors and cancer patients (dated by TCRdb to 2018 to 2021). Library preparation was by the immunoSEQ multiplex PCR assay. TCRdb stores this immuneACCESS table with in-frame sequences only. Part of the clones is absent; in the studies checked, under half of the shortfall reflects unresolved V genes, and no reason is known for the rest. Recorded for this sample are 150,000 to 200,000 clones; roughly nine tenths of them occurred a single time. The ten largest make up about 1.4% of the sample. Sequenced input: blood. These receptors were obtained from a man aged 25 to 40 in good health.

The chain is built from TRBV7-3 and TRBJ2-7, with TRBD2 as a possible D gene (6 bases). V was pared by 5 bases and J by 0 bases, with 11 bases between. The germline V gene has CDR1 SGHTA and CDR2 FQGTGA. CDR3 size: 14 residues. This CDR3 reads CASSQQEGSYEQYF. CDR3 bases: TGTGCCAGCAGCCAGCAGGAGGGCTCCTACGAGCAGTACTTC.

The chain joins TRBV6-5 to TRBJ2-7; 9 bases map to TRBD1. Germline-derived CDR1 and CDR2 are MNHEY and SVGAGI. The J segment lost 4 bases and the V segment lost 8 bases, leaving 6 bases of the junction unmatched. CDR3 length: 13 residues. The CDR3 protein is CASVRDRDYEQYF. The CDR3 bases are TGTGCCAGCGTCCGGGACAGGGATTACGAGCAGTACTTC.

This rearrangement joins TRBV28 to TRBJ2-2, with D hard to call. Per the germline V gene, CDR1 is MDHEN and CDR2 is SYDVKM. The CDR3 runs to 14 residues. Trimming stripped 8 bases from V and 4 bases from J, with 14 bases between. CDR3 sequence (DNA): TGTGCCAGCCAAACCCGACTGTCCACCGGGGAGCTGTTTTTT. Its translation is CASQTRLSTGELFF.

J is TRBJ1-3 and V is TRBV3-1 (or the pseudogene TRBV3-2); D ambiguous. The CDR3 has 14 amino acids. V was trimmed by 4 bases and J by 8 bases, leaving 15 bases between them. CDR1 and CDR2 from the germline V gene are LGHDT and YNNKEL (reference sequence). The CDR3 DNA reads TGTGCCAGCAGCCCCCACCGGGGTGGGGACACCATATATTTT. This translates into CASSPHRGGDTIYF.

This chain links TRBV28 with TRBJ2-7; 7 bases are shared with TRBD1. Germline values: CDR1 MDHEN, CDR2 SYDVKM. V lost 3 bases and J lost 1; bases outside the gene matches: 6. This CDR3 has 15 amino acids. CDR3 nucleotide sequence: TGTGCCAGCAGTTTCGGCAGGGGGTTTTCCTACGAGCAGTACTTC. Protein: CASSFGRGFSYEQYF.

This chain joins TRBV2 and TRBJ2-7; D is possibly TRBD1 (6 bases). The CDR3 extends over 13 amino acids. CDR1 is SNHLY, CDR2 FYNNEI, per germline. Between the trimmed V and J ends, which lost 2 bases and 4 bases, there was a span of 9 bases. The DNA of the CDR3 is TGTGCCAGCAGTGAACAGGGGCTATACGAGCAGTACTTC. The encoded protein is CASSEQGLYEQYF.

CDR3: CASSQATGVDGYTF. In DNA, the CDR3 is TGTGCCAGCAGCCAAGCCACAGGGGTAGATGGCTACACCTTC. The chain carries TRBV3-1 (or the pseudogene TRBV3-2) and TRBJ1-2, with TRBD1 identical over 7 bases. The CDR3 has 14 residues. Germline V CDR1 and CDR2: LGHDT, YNNKEL (reference sequence). Trimming took 1 base from V and 6 from J; bases not matched to a gene: 5.

J is TRBJ1-4 and V is TRBV28, with 7 bases that match TRBD1. Germline V CDR1 and CDR2: MDHEN, SYDVKM. Trimming at V came to 4 bases and at J to 0 bases, leaving 2 bases not matched to a gene. This CDR3 spans 15 amino acids. The CDR3 nucleotides read TGTGCCAGCAGTTGGGGACAGACAACTAATGAAAAACTGTTTTTT. Protein sequence: CASSWGQTTNEKLFF.

In this sample, this clone turned up once. This rearrangement joins TRBV4-1 to TRBJ1-2, with D unresolved. CDR3 length equals 13 residues. Trimming removed 4 bases at V and 0 bases at J, with 6 bases between. Germline CDR1 reads MGHRA; CDR2 reads YSYEKL. CDR3: CASSLLTNYGYTF. The CDR3 coding sequence is TGCGCCAGCAGCCTGCTAACTAACTATGGCTACACCTTC.

The V and J genes are TRBV15 and TRBJ2-5; D ambiguous. Deletions cut 0 bases from V and 4 bases from J, with 6 bases between. The CDR3 extends over 13 amino acids. Germline values: CDR1 LNHNV, CDR2 YYDKDF (reference sequence). CDR3 residues: CATSRDHRETQYF. The CDR3 DNA follows: TGTGCCACCAGCAGAGATCACCGAGAGACCCAGTACTTC.

This clone was detected a few times. V and J are TRBV3-1 (or the pseudogene TRBV3-2) and TRBJ2-7; unclear D gene. Trimming stripped 2 bases from V and 7 bases from J, with 6 bases between. Germline CDR1 and CDR2: LGHDT and YNNKEL (reference sequence). CDR3 size: 11 residues. The CDR3 DNA is TGTGCCAGCAGCCAAAGCCAGGAGCAGTACTTC. Translating it yields CASSQSQEQYF.

The chain has TRBV6-5 and TRBJ2-1; TRBD1 might be the D (5 bases). The CDR3 is 13 residues long. CDR1 is MNHEY, CDR2 SVGAGI, per germline. Trimming removed 10 bases at V and 4 bases at J, with 14 bases between. The CDR3 DNA reads as TGTGCCACCCAGACAGAAACGTACAATGAGCAGTTCTTC. Translated: CATQTETYNEQFF.

V usage is TRBV7-2 and J usage is TRBJ2-5, with 8 bases matching TRBD2. The trim removed 1 base at V and 7 bases at J, leaving 11 bases unmatched. CDR1 is SGHTA and CDR2 is FQGNSA in the germline V gene. This CDR3 has 16 amino acids. CDR3 sequence: CASSLERSGGPGTQYF. The CDR3 DNA reads as TGTGCCAGCAGCTTAGAGAGGTCGGGGGGGCCCGGGACCCAGTACTTC.

V and J are TRBV15 and TRBJ2-7; D is possibly TRBD1 (6 bases). Trimming removed 5 bases at V and 3 bases at J, with 17 bases between. The CDR3 is 15 residues long. The germline CDR1 and CDR2 sequences are LNHNV and YYDKDF (reference sequence). CDR3 coding DNA: TGTGCCACCAGCCGGGGTGATGGGGGCGTCTACGAGCAGTACTTC. Its translation: CATSRGDGGVYEQYF.

The CDR3 spells CASSLAGQGTYEQYF. The CDR3 coding sequence is TGTGCCAGCAGTTTGGCGGGACAGGGCACCTACGAGCAGTACTTC. The gene calls are TRBV27 and TRBJ2-7, with 9 bases matching TRBD1. Germline V gene lookup returns CDR1 MNHEY and CDR2 SMNVEV (reference sequence). The junction had 5 bases not matched to a gene; V was cut back by 3 bases and J by 2 bases. CDR3 length: 15 amino acids.

This chain uses TRBV30 with TRBJ2-7; no firm D call. Deletions cut 0 bases from V and 6 bases from J, with 6 bases between. This CDR3 spans 11 amino acids. The V gene's germline CDR1 is GTSNPN and CDR2 SVGIG (reference sequence). The CDR3 region has the DNA TGTGCCTGGAGTGTAAACCGCGAGCAGTACTTC. As protein: CAWSVNREQYF.

The chain recombines TRBV5-4 with TRBJ1-2, with 7 bases fitting TRBD1. The trim removed 6 bases at V and 2 bases at J, leaving 4 bases unmatched. There are 13 residues in the CDR3. Germline V CDR1 and CDR2: SGHNT, YYREEE (reference sequence). The DNA of the CDR3 is TGTGCCAGCACCAAACAGGGGAACTATGGCTACACCTTC. Amino acids: CASTKQGNYGYTF.

This chain uses TRBV6-5 with TRBJ2-5; tentative D call: TRBD2 (6 bases). Trimming cost V 5 bases and J 5 bases, with 12 bases left between them. The CDR3 contains 13 residues. The germline gives CDR1 MNHEY, CDR2 SVGAGI. CDR3 region: CASSRPGVETQYF. The CDR3 DNA is TGTGCCAGCAGTCGGCCGGGGGTTGAGACCCAGTACTTC.

J is TRBJ2-7 and V is TRBV10-3; D is undetermined. The CDR3 is 12 residues long. V lost 3 bases, J lost 4 bases, and 7 bases lay in between. Germline loops: CDR1 ENHRY, CDR2 SYGVKD. The CDR3 protein is CAISDAQYEQYF. CDR3 nucleotide sequence: TGTGCCATCAGTGATGCCCAGTACGAGCAGTACTTC.

This chain joins TRBV20-1 and TRBJ1-1, with TRBD1 matching over 7 bases. This CDR3 spans 13 amino acids. Per the germline V gene, CDR1 is DFQATT and CDR2 is SNEGSKA (reference sequence). Unmatched junction bases numbered 7, after V lost 3 bases and J lost 6 bases. Written as DNA, the CDR3 is TGCAGTGCTAGTTATAGGGGGCTTGCTGAAGCTTTCTTT. Amino acids: CSASYRGLAEAFF.

The chain is built from TRBV12-3 or TRBV12-4 and TRBJ1-5; tentatively, D is TRBD1 (5 bases). CDR3 length equals 13 residues. Trimming cost V 7 bases and J 2 bases, with 9 bases left between them. DNA of the CDR3: TGTGCCAGCAAACCGGGGGGCAATCAGCCCCAGCATTTT. It translates to CASKPGGNQPQHF.

The V call is TRBV6-2 or TRBV6-3, the J call TRBJ1-1; D call uncertain. This CDR3 is built from 14 residues. V lost 0 bases and J 3 bases, leaving 8 bases between the germline ends. Looked up from germline, CDR1 is MNHEY and CDR2 is SVGEGT. The CDR3 spells CASSYSMVDTEAFF. Here the CDR3 DNA reads TGTGCCAGCAGTTACTCGATGGTGGACACTGAAGCTTTCTTT.

This clone was seen a single time. The J gene is TRBJ2-5, the V gene TRBV4-3; D could derive from TRBD1 or TRBD2 (6 bases each). CDR3 length equals 14 residues. The ends were cut back, 1 base at V and 5 bases at J, with 11 bases in the middle. Per germline, CDR1 LGHNA and CDR2 YSLEER. The CDR3 region is CASSQGGAWETQYF. The CDR3 region has the DNA TGCGCCAGCAGCCAAGGGGGGGCTTGGGAGACCCAGTACTTC.

This rearrangement joins TRBV28 to TRBJ1-5; 7 bases map to TRBD1. V shed 6 bases, J shed 7 bases, and the junction held 12 bases outside the gene matches. CDR1 is MDHEN and CDR2 is SYDVKM in the germline V gene. The CDR3 is made up of 15 amino acids. As DNA, the CDR3 is TGTGCCAGCAGCCCAACTAGAGGGGGCGCCCAGCCCCAGCATTTT. Amino acids: CASSPTRGGAQPQHF.

This clone has just a few counts. V and J are TRBV30 and TRBJ1-1; D gene ambiguous. Germline V gene lookup returns CDR1 GTSNPN and CDR2 SVGIG (reference sequence). V was cut by 1 base and J by 0 bases, with 9 bases left in between. The CDR3 extends over 14 amino acids. The CDR3 protein is CAWSAFPMNTEAFF. DNA for the CDR3: TGTGCCTGGAGTGCCTTTCCTATGAACACTGAAGCTTTCTTT. Full variable domain (outside the CDR3, taken from reference TRBV30 and TRBJ1-1): SQTIHQWPATLVQPVGSPLSLECTVEGTSNPNLYWYRQAAGRGLQLLFYSVGIGQISSEVPQNLSASRPQDRQFILSSKKLLLSDSGFYLCAWSAFPMNTEAFFGQGTRLTVV.

The chain recombines TRBV5-6 with TRBJ1-1; D is uncertain. Germline CDR1 SGHDT, CDR2 YYEEEE. Trimming stripped 4 bases from V and 0 bases from J, with 4 bases between. CDR3 size: 12 residues. In nucleotides, the CDR3 is TGTGCCAGCAGCAATATGAACACTGAAGCTTTCTTT. Its translation is CASSNMNTEAFF.

This clone was picked up a small number of times. The chain couples TRBV7-2 to TRBJ1-2, with 9 nucleotides matching TRBD1. After removal of 5 bases from V and 1 base from J, the junction contained 2 bases not matched to a gene. Per the germline V gene, CDR1 is SGHTA and CDR2 is FQGNSA. The CDR3 spans 14 residues. The CDR3 loop is CASSQDRGNYGYTF. The CDR3 nucleotides read TGTGCCAGCAGCCAGGACAGGGGTAACTATGGCTACACCTTC.

CDR3 protein: CASSLEPITLSGNTIYF. CDR3 DNA sequence: TGTGCCAGCAGCTTGGAACCGATTACTCTCTCTGGAAACACCATATATTTT. The chain joins TRBV5-6 to TRBJ1-3; D not certain. Trimming shortened V by 0 bases and J by 0 bases, and 13 bases separated the two germline ends. Germline assignment: CDR1 SGHDT and CDR2 YYEEEE. The length of the CDR3 is 17 residues.

V usage is TRBV23-1 and J usage is TRBJ2-3; TRBD2 matches 7 bases. TRBV23-1 is classed as an ORF, of uncertain function. The CDR3 contains 17 residues. V gave up 0 bases and J gave up 1 base; unmatched junction bases: 7. The CDR3 sequence is CASSQSDAGLRTDTQYF. In DNA form, the CDR3 reads TGCGCCAGCAGTCAATCGGACGCGGGACTACGCACAGATACGCAGTATTTT.

The J gene is TRBJ2-2, the V gene TRBV25-1; D call uncertain. Per germline, CDR1 MGHDK and CDR2 SYGVNS. The CDR3 is made up of 11 amino acids. Between the trimmed V and J ends, which lost 2 bases and 7 bases, there was a span of 2 bases. The CDR3 loop is CASSEIGELFF. The CDR3 bases are TGTGCCAGCAGTGAAATCGGGGAGCTGTTTTTT. The full variable domain, its missing parts supplied by reference TRBV25-1 and TRBJ2-2, is EADIYQTPRYLVIGTGKKITLECSQTMGHDKMYWYQQDPGMELHLIHYSYGVNSTEKGDLSSESTVSRIRTEHFPLTLESARPSHTSQYLCASSEIGELFFGEGSRLTVL.